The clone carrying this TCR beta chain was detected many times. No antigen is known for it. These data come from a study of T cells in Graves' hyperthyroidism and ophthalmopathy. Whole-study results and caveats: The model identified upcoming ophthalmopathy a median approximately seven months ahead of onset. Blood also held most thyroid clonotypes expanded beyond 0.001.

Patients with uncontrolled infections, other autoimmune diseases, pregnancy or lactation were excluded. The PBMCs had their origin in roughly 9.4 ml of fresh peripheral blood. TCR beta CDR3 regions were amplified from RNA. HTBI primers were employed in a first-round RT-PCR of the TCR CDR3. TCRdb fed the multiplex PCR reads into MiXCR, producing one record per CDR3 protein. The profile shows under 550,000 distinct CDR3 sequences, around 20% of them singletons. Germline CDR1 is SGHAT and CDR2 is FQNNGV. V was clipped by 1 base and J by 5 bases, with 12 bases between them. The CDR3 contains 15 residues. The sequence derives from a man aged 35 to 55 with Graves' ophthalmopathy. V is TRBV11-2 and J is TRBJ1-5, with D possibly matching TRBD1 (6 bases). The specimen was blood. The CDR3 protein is CASSLVHRDDQPQHF. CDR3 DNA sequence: TGTGCCAGCAGCTTAGTCCACAGGGACGATCAGCCCCAGCATTTT.